These T cell receptor beta chains were read from a single sample in a study of identical twins. One entry per CDR3 protein results from TCRdb running MiXCR on the 5' RACE reads. Of 400,000 to 650,000 distinct CDR3 sequences in the sample, 20% to 25% were seen once. A further study also used this sample, focusing on T cells expressing NK-cell markers.

Source material: CD4+ T cells sorted from blood. Receptor source: a young woman in good health. CDR3s include the opening cysteine and the closing phenylalanine or tryptophan. The D gene is left open where the match is weak. Part of the rows lack a size; the others show once, few, many or a class for expanded clones.

V gene,D gene,J gene,clone size,CDR3 length,CDR3 protein,CDR3 DNA
TRBV5-1,.,TRBJ2-7,.,15,CASSQALVAGYEQYF,TGCGCCAGCAGCCAAGCCCTGGTCGCGGGCTACGAGCAGTACTTC
TRBV4-1,TRBD2,TRBJ2-5,many,16,CASRVTGTSDRETQYF,TGCGCCAGCAGAGTTACCGGGACTAGCGATCGAGAGACCCAGTACTTC
TRBV25-1,.,TRBJ2-2,few,15,CASSALGANTGELFF,TGTGCCAGCAGTGCCTTGGGGGCGAACACCGGGGAGCTGTTTTTT
TRBV20-1,TRBD2,TRBJ2-5,few,12,CSAHSGGETQYF,TGCAGTGCTCATAGCGGGGGGGAGACCCAGTACTTC
TRBV9,.,TRBJ2-5,.,13,CASSVGLAETQYF,TGTGCCAGCAGCGTAGGCCTAGCGGAGACCCAGTACTTC
TRBV10-3,.,TRBJ1-1,few,12,CAISDGGGEAFF,TGTGCCATCAGTGACGGGGGAGGGGAAGCTTTCTTT
TRBV5-1,TRBD1,TRBJ2-1,few,17,CASSLATGTGNRNEQFF,TGCGCCAGCAGCTTGGCAACCGGGACAGGGAATAGGAATGAGCAGTTCTTC
TRBV5-1,TRBD2,TRBJ2-2,few,16,CASSLFAGRETGELFF,TGCGCCAGCAGCTTGTTCGCAGGGAGGGAGACCGGGGAGCTGTTTTTT
TRBV9,TRBD1,TRBJ2-7,.,16,CASSPHGQGMYGEQYF,TGTGCCAGCAGCCCCCATGGACAGGGCATGTATGGCGAGCAGTACTTC
TRBV7-2,TRBD1,TRBJ2-1,.,15,CASSTQGAAYNEQFF,TGTGCCAGCAGCACTCAGGGGGCGGCCTACAATGAGCAGTTCTTC
TRBV20-1,.,TRBJ2-7,few,16,CSVQKVGTSTPYEQYF,TGCAGTGTTCAAAAAGTTGGGACCTCGACCCCCTACGAGCAGTACTTC
TRBV20-1,.,TRBJ2-3,few,12,CSASGGGEMQYF,TGCAGTGCTAGCGGTGGGGGAGAAATGCAGTATTTT
TRBV3-1,.,TRBJ1-3,few,14,CASSQEGGGNTIYF,TGTGCCAGCAGCCAAGAGGGGGGCGGAAACACCATATATTTT
TRBV2,.,TRBJ2-2,few,15,CASSVESANTGELFF,TGTGCCAGCAGTGTTGAGAGTGCGAACACCGGGGAGCTGTTTTTT
TRBV6-2/TRBV6-3,.,TRBJ2-5,.,16,CASSLSSGRPLETQYF,TGTGCCAGCAGTCTTTCCTCGGGACGCCCCTTGGAGACCCAGTACTTC
TRBV20-1,TRBD1,TRBJ1-6,few,13,CSASTGLRSPLHF,TGCAGTGCCTCGACAGGGCTTCGATCACCCCTCCACTTT
TRBV12-3/TRBV12-4,TRBD1,TRBJ1-1,.,13,CASSQDTGQRAFF,TGTGCCAGCAGTCAAGACACGGGACAGAGGGCTTTCTTT
TRBV20-1,TRBD1,TRBJ1-1,.,15,CSASFTGAVNTEAFF,TGCAGTGCTAGTTTTACAGGGGCCGTGAACACTGAAGCTTTCTTT
TRBV12-5,.,TRBJ2-1,once,16,CASGLVLGRYYNEQFF,TGTGCTAGTGGTTTGGTTTTGGGCCGTTACTACAATGAGCAGTTCTTC
TRBV25-1,.,TRBJ1-5,few,14,CASSDHRLGQPQHF,TGTGCCAGCAGTGACCACAGGCTGGGCCAGCCCCAGCATTTT
TRBV7-7,.,TRBJ2-1,.,13,CASSLEGGAEQFF,TGTGCTAGCAGCTTAGAGGGGGGAGCTGAGCAGTTCTTC
TRBV6-1,.,TRBJ2-5,.,14,CASSDRGRGETQYF,TGTGCCAGCAGTGACAGGGGGAGGGGAGAGACCCAGTACTTC